This is a list of T cell receptor beta chains from one sample in a study of control samples from healthy donors and cancer patients. The assay was immunoSEQ multiplex PCR, and TCRdb's table has in-frame clones only and misses some. The sample lists 150,000 to 200,000 clones; about 94% were seen once. The material sequenced was blood. The receptors here all came from a woman between 25 and 40 years old in good health. CDR3s include the opening cysteine and the closing phenylalanine or tryptophan. D genes are given only for firm matches. Clone sizes are given selectively: once, few, many, or a class where the clone is expanded.

size,J,D,V,DNA,CDR3
.,TRBJ2-1,.,TRBV19,TGTGCCAGTAGTATAGGGTCCCACAATGAGCAGTTCTTC,CASSIGSHNEQFF
.,TRBJ2-7,.,TRBV2,TGTGCCAGCTGTGATGTGGGGGCCTACGAGCAGTACTTC,CASCDVGAYEQYF
.,TRBJ1-5,.,TRBV15,TGTGCCACCAGCAAAGACTTGGGACCCAATCAGCCCCAGCATTTT,CATSKDLGPNQPQHF
.,TRBJ2-7,TRBD1,TRBV19,TGTGCCAGTAGTATCGGACAGGGGGCCGGGTACGAGCAGTACTTC,CASSIGQGAGYEQYF
.,TRBJ1-2,TRBD1,TRBV6-2/TRBV6-3,TGTGCCAGCAGTTACTCGGGACAGGGGACGTATGGCTACACCTTC,CASSYSGQGTYGYTF
once,TRBJ2-3,TRBD1,TRBV7-9,TGTGCCAGCAGCTCGGGACAGGGGCCCACAGATACGCAGTATTTT,CASSSGQGPTDTQYF
.,TRBJ2-2,.,TRBV5-1,TGCGCCAGCAGCTGGAGGGTTTCCGGGGAGCTGTTTTTT,CASSWRVSGELFF
.,TRBJ2-1,TRBD2,TRBV4-2,TGTGCCAGCAGCCCTAGCGGGAGGTCCCACAATGAGCAGTTCTTC,CASSPSGRSHNEQFF
.,TRBJ1-5,.,TRBV6-2/TRBV6-3,TGTGCCAGCAGTTACTCGTTTGAGAATCAGCCCCAGCATTTT,CASSYSFENQPQHF
.,TRBJ2-5,.,TRBV4-1,TGCGCCAGCAGCCAACCTGGAGTTAGTGAGACCCAGTACTTC,CASSQPGVSETQYF
.,TRBJ1-1,.,TRBV4-1,TGCGCCAGCAGCCGCAACTTTGAGGGCCCAGGGGCAGGGAACACTGAAGCTTTCTTT,CASSRNFEGPGAGNTEAFF
.,TRBJ2-1,.,TRBV6-5,TGTGCCAGCTGGGGAGGACCTACATTCAATGAGCAGTTCTTC,CASWGGPTFNEQFF
.,TRBJ2-7,.,TRBV10-3,TGTGCCATCAGTGAGTCATCCTACGAGCAGTACTTC,CAISESSYEQYF
.,TRBJ2-7,.,TRBV27,TGTGCCAGCAGTTTATCCTTTCTCGGGGGCCACGAGCAGTACTTC,CASSLSFLGGHEQYF
.,TRBJ2-6,TRBD1,TRBV10-3,TGTGCCATAGCCGGGACAGGCAGCTCTGGGGCCAACGTCCTGACTTTC,CAIAGTGSSGANVLTF
.,TRBJ1-6,TRBD1,TRBV28,TGTGCCAGCAGTGTGCCCTCCGGGACAGGGATAAATTCACTCCTCCACTTT,CASSVPSGTGINSLLHF
.,TRBJ1-2,.,TRBV24-1,TGTGCCACCAGTGATCTCGGAAACTATGGCTACACCTTC,CATSDLGNYGYTF
.,TRBJ1-1,.,TRBV6-1,TGTGCCAGCAGTGAACGGGGGCCCGGCACTGAAGCTTTCTTT,CASSERGPGTEAFF
.,TRBJ2-3,.,TRBV7-9,TGTGCCAGCAGCCCCTTACCGGGCGGACATCCAGATACGCAGTATTTT,CASSPLPGGHPDTQYF
.,TRBJ1-5,TRBD1,TRBV28,TGTGCCAGCAGTCCACAGGGGAGGAGAAGTCAGCCCCAGCATTTT,CASSPQGRRSQPQHF
once,TRBJ1-1,.,TRBV21-1,TGTGCCAGCACGGATACTCAGGGGGCGAAACTGGAAGCTTTCTTT,CASTDTQGAKLEAFF
.,TRBJ1-3,.,TRBV7-2,TGTGCCAGCAGCTTAAAACCGTTAGACACCATATATTTT,CASSLKPLDTIYF
.,TRBJ1-1,TRBD1,TRBV5-6,TGTGCCAGCACCGGGGACAGGGGTCGGAACACTGAAGCTTTCTTT,CASTGDRGRNTEAFF
.,TRBJ1-1,TRBD1,TRBV19,TGTGCCAGTAGTCCCAGACAGGGGGCGCTTTCACTCACTGAAGCTTTCTTT,CASSPRQGALSLTEAFF
.,TRBJ2-1,.,TRBV3-1/TRBV3-2,TGTGCCAGCAGCCCGAAGGCCTGGGGCAATGAGCAGTTCTTC,CASSPKAWGNEQFF
.,TRBJ2-2,.,TRBV4-2,TGTGCCAGCAGCCAAGAGGGTGGAACCGGGGAGCTGTTTTTT,CASSQEGGTGELFF
once,TRBJ1-3,.,TRBV28,TGTGCCAGCAGTACCCATCTTGGAAACACCATATATTTT,CASSTHLGNTIYF
.,TRBJ2-1,.,TRBV27,TGTGCCAGCCCGTACAGTTGGTGCAATGAGCAGTTCTTC,CASPYSWCNEQFF
.,TRBJ1-6,TRBD1,TRBV7-9,TGTGCCAGCAGCCACCAATGGGTAGGGGGCAATTCACCCCTCCACTTT,CASSHQWVGGNSPLHF
once,TRBJ1-2,.,TRBV5-6,TGTGCCAGCAGCTTGGTAGGGGACGGCCACACCTTC,CASSLVGDGHTF
few,TRBJ2-3,TRBD1,TRBV4-1,TGCGCCAGCAGCCGACCCCCACAGGGGGACACAGATACGCAGTATTTT,CASSRPPQGDTDTQYF
few,TRBJ2-7,.,TRBV6-5,TGTGCCAGCAGCGCGACAGCACCCCTCGAGCAGTACTTC,CASSATAPLEQYF
.,TRBJ2-1,.,TRBV6-4,TGTGCCAGCAGTGACAGCCTTGGGAATGAGCAGTTCTTC,CASSDSLGNEQFF
.,TRBJ1-4,TRBD1,TRBV6-5,TGTGCCAGCAGTTACAGGGGGACAGGGGACGAAAAACTGTTTTTT,CASSYRGTGDEKLFF
.,TRBJ2-1,TRBD2,TRBV4-1,TGCGCCAGCAGCCCTAGGACTAGCCTTGAGCAGTTCTTC,CASSPRTSLEQFF
.,TRBJ2-1,TRBD2,TRBV4-1,TGCGCCAGCAGCCAAGACGCAACTCGGACGGGAGGATTCAATGAGCAGTTCTTC,CASSQDATRTGGFNEQFF
few,TRBJ2-5,.,TRBV18,TGTGCCAGCTCACCCAGACCCGGGACGGGACAAGAGACCCAGTACTTC,CASSPRPGTGQETQYF
.,TRBJ2-1,.,TRBV11-2,TGTGCCAGCAGCTTTGGAGGAACAGGGTTGGATGAGCAGTTCTTC,CASSFGGTGLDEQFF
.,TRBJ2-2,TRBD2,TRBV9,TGTGCCAGCAGCGCACGAAAGGGGCGGGAGGACACGAACACCGGGGAGCTGTTTTTT,CASSARKGREDTNTGELFF
.,TRBJ2-2,.,TRBV5-6,TGTGCCAGCAGCTTGGGCCAGGGGATAATAGGATCCGGGGAGCTGTTTTTT,CASSLGQGIIGSGELFF
.,TRBJ2-6,.,TRBV28,TGTGCCAGCAGGGGCGAATACTCTGGGGCCAACGTCCTGACTTTC,CASRGEYSGANVLTF
.,TRBJ1-4,.,TRBV9,TGTGCCAGCAGCGTAGCTCCGGGTAGACGGGACGAAAAACTGTTTTTT,CASSVAPGRRDEKLFF
.,TRBJ2-2,.,TRBV5-1,TGCGCCAGCAGCCGGCCAGACCCCAACACCGGGGAGCTGTTTTTT,CASSRPDPNTGELFF
.,TRBJ2-7,TRBD1,TRBV12-3/TRBV12-4,TGTGCCAGCAGGACAGGGGGCTACGAGCAGTACTTC,CASRTGGYEQYF
.,TRBJ1-6,.,TRBV19,TGTGCCAAAAGGGGACGGGAAAATTCACCCCTCCACTTT,CAKRGRENSPLHF